The 14 T cell receptor beta chains presented below share a single source sample, sequenced in a study of T cells in Graves' hyperthyroidism and ophthalmopathy. Amplification of TCR beta CDR3 regions used RNA as the template. In the first-round RT-PCR of the TCR CDR3, the HTBI primer set was used. TCRdb called the multiplex PCR reads again in MiXCR, with one record for every CDR3 protein. The profile shows hundreds of thousands of distinct CDR3 sequences, about 14% of them singletons. Input material: blood. The receptors shown here come from a woman aged 25 to 39 with Graves' hyperthyroidism.

V gene TRBV30 combines with J gene TRBJ1-5; D gene unclear. Trimming stripped 1 base from V and 2 bases from J, with 3 bases between. CDR1 is GTSNPN, CDR2 SVGIG, per germline (reference sequence). The CDR3 is 12 residues long. CDR3 loop: CAWSEGNQPQHF. Here the CDR3 DNA reads TGTGCCTGGAGTGAAGGCAATCAGCCCCAGCATTTT.

This rearrangement joins TRBV10-1 to TRBJ2-4; D is unresolved. V gave up 3 bases and J gave up 8 bases, with 11 bases separating them. The CDR3 is 13 residues long. In germline, CDR1 is WNHNN, CDR2 SYGVQD (reference sequence). Here the CDR3 DNA reads TGCGCCAGCAGTGAAGGTCTTCTAGACATTCAGTACTTC. Translation: CASSEGLLDIQYF.

Many counts were recorded for this clonotype. Mismatch with germline at one junction end may stem from a read error. V usage is TRBV20-1 and J usage is TRBJ2-2, with D perhaps given as TRBD1 or TRBD2 (7 bases each). CDR1 DFQATT and CDR2 SNEGSKA come from the germline V gene (reference sequence). The CDR3 is made up of 14 amino acids. The CDR3 sequence is CSARDGAPGGGLFF. In DNA form, the CDR3 reads TGCAGTGCTAGAGATGGGGCCCCAGGGGGGGGGCTGTTTTTT.

The V and J genes are TRBV9 and TRBJ1-5; D is unclear. Trimming left V 3 bases short and J 0 bases short, with 10 bases between. This CDR3 is built from 15 residues. From germline, CDR1 is SGDLS and CDR2 YYNGEE. The CDR3 sequence: CASSAHANSNQPQHF. DNA of the CDR3: TGTGCCAGCAGCGCGCACGCGAATAGCAATCAGCCCCAGCATTTT.

This clonotype showed up many times. The chain employs TRBV12-3 or TRBV12-4 and TRBJ2-1; D is unclear. The V and J ends lost 1 base and 9 bases respectively, with 13 bases between them. The CDR3 runs to 14 residues. CDR3 sequence reads: CASSLGPVSREQFF. CDR3 sequence (DNA): TGTGCCAGCAGTTTAGGCCCGGTTTCCCGTGAGCAGTTCTTC.

The table lists this clonotype with many counts. This chain links TRBV11-2 with TRBJ2-7; TRBD1 or TRBD2 may be the D gene (5 bases each). V was clipped by 4 bases and J by 9 bases, with 16 bases between them. The germline V gene has CDR1 SGHAT and CDR2 FQNNGV. The CDR3 extends over 13 amino acids. CDR3 bases: TGTGCCAGCAGCTACGGGGACGGCCTCGGGCAGTACTTC. This translates into CASSYGDGLGQYF.

In its sample, this clonotype was seen many times. This rearrangement joins TRBV28 to TRBJ1-4, with D perhaps TRBD1 (6 bases). Germline V gene data show CDR1 as MDHEN and CDR2 as SYDVKM. The CDR3 length is 15 residues. Trimming removed 4 bases at V and 4 bases at J, with 13 bases between. CDR3 loop: CASSWDAGDNEKLFF. In DNA, the CDR3 is TGTGCCAGCAGTTGGGATGCAGGGGATAATGAAAAACTGTTTTTT.

For this clonotype: A much larger clone sits a single nucleotide away, making a read error possible. The V and J genes are TRBV5-6 and TRBJ1-5; the D is unclear. V lost 0 bases, J lost 0 bases, and 4 bases lay in between. The CDR3 extends over 14 amino acids. Germline V gene data show CDR1 as SGHDT and CDR2 as YYEEEE. Here the CDR3 DNA reads TGTGCCAGCAGCTTGGGGACTAGCAATCAGCCCCAGCATTTT. As protein: CASSLGTSNQPQHF.

The V call is TRBV7-8, the J call TRBJ1-5; the D gene is possibly TRBD1 (6 bases). This CDR3 contains 16 residues. V lost 5 bases and J lost 0, with 14 bases in between. Germline-derived CDR1 and CDR2 are SGHVS and FQNEAQ. DNA of the CDR3: TGTGCCAGCAGCCCAAGGACAGCCGATAGCAATCAGCCCCAGCATTTT. Translated, it gives CASSPRTADSNQPQHF.

There are many counts of this clonotype. The J gene is TRBJ2-2, the V gene TRBV28; D may be TRBD1 (6 bases). The ends were cut back, 8 bases at V and 2 bases at J, with 12 bases in the middle. Germline V gene lookup returns CDR1 MDHEN and CDR2 SYDVKM. CDR3 length: 14 amino acids. DNA of the CDR3: TGTGCCAGCGGTCCAGGGGTTAACACCGGGGAGCTGTTTTTT. Its translation is CASGPGVNTGELFF.

V is TRBV19 and J is TRBJ2-6; D is possibly TRBD2 (5 bases). The CDR3 is 16 amino acids. V was pared by 4 bases and J by 0 bases, with 10 bases between. CDR1 and CDR2 (germline): LNHDA, SQIVND (reference sequence). CDR3 protein: CASSTDGVSGANVLTF. CDR3 nucleotide sequence: TGTGCCAGTAGTACCGACGGGGTCTCTGGGGCCAACGTCCTGACTTTC.

This clonotype has a count of ten or more. The V and J genes are TRBV7-2 and TRBJ2-3; D ambiguous. The CDR3 spans 13 residues. V was trimmed by 4 bases and J by 3 bases, leaving 8 bases between them. Germline CDR1 is SGHTA and CDR2 is FQGNSA. CDR3: CASSSGRTDTQYF. As DNA, the CDR3 is TGTGCCAGCAGCTCTGGACGGACAGATACGCAGTATTTT.

This clonotype was detected ten times or more. The V and J genes are TRBV11-3 and TRBJ2-1, with a possible D match to TRBD2 (7 bases). V lost 2 bases, J lost 4 bases, and 24 bases lay in between. CDR1 is SGHNT, CDR2 YENEEA, per germline. The CDR3 sequence is 19 residues long. The CDR3 reads CASSLIVVGRRGGYNEQFF. The CDR3 DNA reads TGTGCCAGCAGCTTAATCGTCGTGGGGCGGAGGGGGGGTTACAATGAGCAGTTCTTC.

This clonotype was seen repeatedly, ten times or more. The chain is built from TRBV2 and TRBJ2-3; D is perhaps TRBD2 (5 bases). Trimming removed 3 bases from V and 2 bases from J, with 9 bases in between. Germline assignment: CDR1 SNHLY and CDR2 FYNNEI. This CDR3 has 14 amino acids. Here the CDR3 DNA reads TGTGCCAGCAGTGACAGGACTCACACAGATACGCAGTATTTT. Translated, it gives CASSDRTHTDTQYF.